These T cell receptor beta chains were read from a single sample in a study of regulatory T cells in long-lasting Graves disease. TCRdb reanalysed the multiplex PCR reads using MiXCR and keeps one entry per CDR3 protein. The table lists roughly 440,000 distinct CDR3 sequences, roughly 17% of them singletons. These records were also assigned to another study, of T cells in Graves' hyperthyroidism and ophthalmopathy.

The source was peripheral blood mononuclear cells (PBMCs), collected at new diagnosis, from a patient treated with antithyroid drugs. These receptors originate from a woman aged 18-29 years with Graves disease. The conserved cysteine and the conserved F or W are not part of the CDR3 here. Only some rows state a clone size, as once, few, many or a class for expanded clones.

V: TRBV27; J: TRBJ1-1; length: 11; size: few; CDR3: ASKTGPGTEAF
V: TRBV6-2/TRBV6-3; J: TRBJ1-5; length: 14; size: many; CDR3: ASSYEQGRPPGPQH
V: TRBV6-2/TRBV6-3; J: TRBJ2-3; length: 10; size: .; CDR3: ASSYQLATQY
V: TRBV29-1; J: TRBJ1-2; length: 12; size: few; CDR3: SVATRTGWRGYT
V: TRBV7-2; J: TRBJ2-4; length: 17; size: many; CDR3: ASSQIPGLAIQAKNIQY
V: TRBV14; J: TRBJ2-5; length: 12; size: few; CDR3: ASSQAGFQETQY
V: TRBV27; J: TRBJ2-2; length: 14; size: many; CDR3: ASSPSRQARTGELF
V: TRBV7-2; J: TRBJ2-5; length: 12; size: many; CDR3: ASSLVAGWETQY
V: TRBV5-1; J: TRBJ2-7; length: 13; size: .; CDR3: ASSLTGTSVNEQY
V: TRBV6-2/TRBV6-3; J: TRBJ2-2; length: 18; size: .; CDR3: ASSYSTQKTSGRKAGELF
V: TRBV15; J: TRBJ1-1; length: 13; size: few; CDR3: ATSTKTGSNTEAF
V: TRBV4-2; J: TRBJ2-5; length: 14; size: .; CDR3: ASSQDLGGLQETQY
V: TRBV11-3; J: TRBJ2-1; length: 10; size: .; CDR3: ASSLDRVVMF
V: TRBV12-3/TRBV12-4; J: TRBJ1-1; length: 14; size: .; CDR3: ASSAIGTGGWTEAF
V: TRBV18; J: TRBJ2-2; length: 14; size: .; CDR3: ASSPLGKGNTGELF
V: TRBV20-1; J: TRBJ2-1; length: 12; size: many; CDR3: SARLASGSYEQF
V: TRBV7-9; J: TRBJ2-1; length: 13; size: many; CDR3: ASSLEGGPGNEQF
V: TRBV12-3/TRBV12-4; J: TRBJ1-2; length: 13; size: .; CDR3: ASSFGGRSNYGYT
V: TRBV29-1; J: TRBJ2-1; length: 14; size: many; CDR3: SVQEGLAGGDNEQF
V: TRBV6-2/TRBV6-3; J: TRBJ2-1; length: 13; size: many; CDR3: ASRTGTSGDNEQF
V: TRBV5-6; J: TRBJ2-7; length: 12; size: few; CDR3: ASSSRGQSYEQY
V: TRBV20-1; J: TRBJ2-7; length: 15; size: many; CDR3: SARALGSGASPYEQY
V: TRBV10-1; J: TRBJ2-3; length: 11; size: many; CDR3: ASSPESADTQY
V: TRBV6-5; J: TRBJ1-5; length: 11; size: many; CDR3: ASSYSPGEPQH
V: TRBV5-1; J: TRBJ1-1; length: 13; size: many; CDR3: ASSLGDRLNTEAF
V: TRBV7-2; J: TRBJ2-5; length: 12; size: many; CDR3: ASSLAGLDGTQY
V: TRBV29-1; J: TRBJ1-4; length: 12; size: .; CDR3: SVSGQEGLEKLF
V: TRBV11-2; J: TRBJ2-3; length: 14; size: many; CDR3: ASSPPWGLRADTQY
V: TRBV7-3; J: TRBJ2-3; length: 12; size: .; CDR3: ASSINRDTDTQY
V: TRBV24-1; J: TRBJ2-5; length: 14; size: .; CDR3: ATSDRTGGGVGTQY
V: TRBV6-1; J: TRBJ1-4; length: 12; size: many; CDR3: ASSGGEADEKLF
V: TRBV5-1; J: TRBJ1-4; length: 11; size: few; CDR3: ASSPRDNEKLF
V: TRBV20-1; J: TRBJ2-4; length: 12; size: many; CDR3: SASGDRAENIQY
V: TRBV6-1; J: TRBJ2-7; length: 12; size: .; CDR3: ASRPRGKPYEQY
V: TRBV7-2; J: TRBJ2-5; length: 12; size: .; CDR3: ASSQKGGGETQY
V: TRBV28; J: TRBJ2-7; length: 15; size: many; CDR3: ASSLSSGREGTYEQY
V: TRBV29-1; J: TRBJ2-3; length: 12; size: .; CDR3: SGKLAGGTDTQY
V: TRBV6-1; J: TRBJ2-7; length: 11; size: .; CDR3: ASRDRGRYEQY
V: TRBV20-1; J: TRBJ2-7; length: 14; size: .; CDR3: SARELGTGHSYEQY